This T cell receptor (beta chain) was found in a study of T-cell memory formation after mild COVID-19. Germline CDR1 is SGHRS and CDR2 is YFSETQ. Trimming took 4 bases from V and 0 from J; bases not matched to a gene: 9. The CDR3 is 16 amino acids. A single record per CDR3 protein comes from TCRdb applying MiXCR to the 5' RACE reads. The table lists hundreds of thousands of distinct CDR3 sequences, roughly 21% of them singletons, with about 8.4% in the top ten. This clonotype turned up a few times. Material: PBMCs or a T cell subset sorted from them (not recorded which). This chain links TRBV5-1 with TRBJ2-7; 8 positions agree with TRBD2. This TCR derives from an adult woman who had mild COVID-19 (a few samples of this study predate the infection). Cell type and time point are not known. CDR3 amino acids: CASSHMTSASSYEQYF. Here the CDR3 DNA reads TGCGCCAGCAGCCACATGACTAGCGCGAGCTCCTACGAGCAGTACTTC.